The 20 T cell receptor beta chains given below trace back to one sample, sequenced in a study of blood T cell repertoires in COVID-19. Clones were read by immunoSEQ multiplex PCR, and TCRdb kept only the in-frame ones, dropping some. The sample has some 370,000 clones; more than 70% are singletons. Sequenced material: peripheral blood. The receptors shown here come from a woman under 40 with COVID-19, enrolled during active disease.

The rearrangement links TRBV5-4 to TRBJ1-2, with unresolved D. The V end was cut by 5 bases, the J end by 6 bases, with 14 bases between. Germline-derived CDR1 and CDR2 are SGHNT and YYREEE (reference sequence). This CDR3 has 13 amino acids. The CDR3 sequence is CASRPPGNHGYTF. The CDR3 nucleotides read TGTGCCAGCAGACCACCGGGAAATCATGGCTACACCTTC.

This clone turned up a few times. The chain has TRBV7-9 and TRBJ2-1; 8 bases fit TRBD2. Germline V gene sequence: CDR1 SEHNR, CDR2 FQNEAQ (reference sequence). This CDR3 spans 14 amino acids. V was pared by 5 bases and J by 4 bases, with 4 bases of the junction left unmatched. The CDR3 sequence is CASSTSGSYNEQFF. The CDR3 DNA is TGTGCCAGCAGCACGAGCGGGAGTTACAATGAGCAGTTCTTC.

The chain combines TRBV2 with TRBJ1-2; 8 positions match TRBD1. Trimming removed 2 bases from V and 7 bases from J; junction bases left unmatched: 6. Germline-derived CDR1 and CDR2 are SNHLY and FYNNEI. The CDR3 spans 14 residues. For the CDR3, the DNA is TGTGCCAGCAGTGAAAGGACAGGGCTTCGTGGCTACACCTTC. This encodes CASSERTGLRGYTF. The complete variable domain, with remaining parts taken from reference TRBV2 and TRBJ1-2, reads EPEVTQTPSHQVTQMGQEVILRCVPISNHLYFYWYRQILGQKVEFLVSFYNNEISEKSEIFDDQFSVERPDGSNFTLKIRSTKLEDSAMYFCASSERTGLRGYTFGSGTRLTVV.

The rearrangement joins TRBV2 to TRBJ2-7; tentatively, D is TRBD1 (5 bases). The CDR3 has 13 amino acids. Germline CDR1 reads SNHLY; CDR2 reads FYNNEI. V was trimmed by 6 bases and J by 2 bases, leaving 11 bases between them. CDR3 region: CASSLRVPYEQYF. DNA for the CDR3: TGTGCCAGCAGCCTCAGGGTTCCCTACGAGCAGTACTTC.

This clone was recorded once. The J gene is TRBJ2-2, the V gene TRBV4-2; unclear D gene. The CDR3 runs 13 residues. V lost 6 bases and J lost 3, with 8 bases in between. Per germline, CDR1 LGHNA and CDR2 YNFKEQ. CDR3 coding DNA: TGTGCCAGCAGTCCCCCTTACACCGGGGAGCTGTTTTTT. Its protein product is CASSPPYTGELFF.

J is TRBJ2-1 and V is TRBV4-1, with D hard to call. Trimming left V 1 base short and J 0 bases short, with 10 bases between. The CDR3 spans 16 residues. The germline V gene encodes CDR1 MGHRA and CDR2 YSYEKL. CDR3 in DNA: TGCGCCAGCAGCCAAGTAAGACAAAGCTCCTACAATGAGCAGTTCTTC. This codes for CASSQVRQSSYNEQFF.

This clone was detected only a few times. V is TRBV7-9 and J is TRBJ1-5; 7 positions match TRBD1. The CDR3 is 14 residues long. Germline trimming cut 2 bases from V and 2 bases from J; bases unmatched to any gene: 0. Germline CDR1 reads SEHNR; CDR2 reads FQNEAQ (reference sequence). The CDR3: CASSLTGGNQPQHF. The CDR3 DNA reads TGTGCCAGCAGCTTAACAGGGGGCAATCAGCCCCAGCATTTT.

This sequence joins TRBV7-9 and TRBJ2-1; D not certain. V lost 3 bases and J lost 5, with 8 bases in between. Germline values: CDR1 SEHNR, CDR2 FQNEAQ (reference sequence). The CDR3 sequence is 13 residues long. The CDR3 nucleotides are TGTGCCAGCAGCTTTTCGGAGCACAATGAGCAGTTCTTC. Translated: CASSFSEHNEQFF.

J is TRBJ2-3 and V is TRBV7-2, with a possible D match to TRBD2 (6 bases). Trimming left V 5 bases short and J 1 base short, with 10 bases between. CDR1 is SGHTA and CDR2 is FQGNSA in the germline V gene. The CDR3 has 14 amino acids. The chain's CDR3 is CASSRDWRTDTQYF. In nucleotides, the CDR3 is TGTGCCAGCAGCCGGGACTGGCGCACAGATACGCAGTATTTT.

The chain employs TRBV19 and TRBJ1-5; D is perhaps TRBD1 (6 bases). Germline V gene data show CDR1 as LNHDA and CDR2 as SQIVND (reference sequence). This CDR3 is 14 amino acids long. V was clipped by 1 base and J by 8 bases, with 12 bases between them. In DNA form, the CDR3 reads TGTGCCAGTAGTATAGGCAGGGGCTGGGAGCCCCAGCATTTT. This gives the protein CASSIGRGWEPQHF. The variable domain in full, completed from reference TRBV19 and TRBJ1-5, reads DGGITQSPKYLFRKEGQNVTLSCEQNLNHDAMYWYRQDPGQGLRLIYYSQIVNDFQKGDIAEGYSVSREKKESFPLTVTSAQKNPTAFYLCASSIGRGWEPQHFGDGTRLSIL.

This clone is classed as medium-sized. The V and J genes are TRBV6-5 and TRBJ2-1; D perhaps matches TRBD2 (6 bases). Trimming removed 0 bases at V and 3 bases at J, with 6 bases between. This CDR3 contains 14 residues. CDR1 MNHEY and CDR2 SVGAGI come from the germline V gene. The CDR3: CASSYSEGYNEQFF. As DNA, the CDR3 is TGTGCCAGCAGTTACTCGGAGGGCTACAATGAGCAGTTCTTC.

This sequence joins TRBV9 and TRBJ2-1, with D tentatively TRBD1 (5 bases). V was clipped by 2 bases and J by 0 bases, with 12 bases between them. The CDR3 is 16 amino acids. Germline V lookup: CDR1 SGDLS, CDR2 YYNGEE. The CDR3 spells CASSVDSFSSYNEQFF. The CDR3 coding sequence is TGTGCCAGCAGCGTCGACAGCTTCAGCTCCTACAATGAGCAGTTCTTC. The variable domain in full, with the rest retrieved from reference TRBV9 and TRBJ2-1, is DSGVTQTPKHLITATGQRVTLRCSPRSGDLSVYWYQQSLDQGLQFLIQYYNGEERAKGNILERFSAQQFPDLHSELNLSSLELGDSALYFCASSVDSFSSYNEQFFGPGTRLTVL.

The rearrangement uses TRBV6-5 and TRBJ2-1, with TRBD2 matching 9 bases. CDR1 MNHEY and CDR2 SVGAGI come from the germline V gene. This CDR3 comprises 14 residues. V lost 6 bases, J lost 8 bases, and 8 bases stayed unmatched. The CDR3 bases are TGTGCCAGCAGAGCCCGCGGGAGGGGGGATGAGCAGTTCTTC. This sequence encodes CASRARGRGDEQFF.

The rearrangement joins TRBV24-1 to TRBJ2-2, with D unresolved. The CDR3 contains 13 residues. Germline CDR1 KGHDR, CDR2 SFDVKD. Trimming removed 8 bases from V and 1 base from J, with 7 bases in between. DNA for the CDR3: TGTGCCACCACAAACAGGAACACCGGGGAGCTGTTTTTT. Amino acids: CATTNRNTGELFF.

The V gene is TRBV9, the J gene TRBJ2-1; 7 bases agree with TRBD2. The trim removed 6 bases at V and 10 bases at J, leaving 7 bases unmatched. The CDR3 covers 12 residues. Germline V lookup: CDR1 SGDLS, CDR2 YYNGEE. The CDR3, as DNA: TGTGCCAGCAAGGGAGGGGCGGGGGAGCAGTTCTTC. Protein sequence: CASKGGAGEQFF.

J is TRBJ1-5 and V is TRBV28; D remains ambiguous. The CDR3 extends over 12 amino acids. The ends were cut back, 6 bases at V and 4 bases at J, with 7 bases in the middle. Germline V lookup: CDR1 MDHEN, CDR2 SYDVKM. The CDR3 DNA follows: TGTGCCAGCAGCCGAGTGAATCAGCCCCAGCATTTT. Its protein is CASSRVNQPQHF. Together with reference TRBV28 and TRBJ1-5, the CDR3 gives the full variable domain: DVKVTQSSRYLVKRTGEKVFLECVQDMDHENMFWYRQDPGLGLRLIYFSYDVKMKEKGDIPEGYSVSREKKERFSLILESASTNQTSMYLCASSRVNQPQHFGDGTRLSIL.

The rearrangement uses TRBV7-2 and TRBJ2-7; TRBD2 is a possible D gene (6 bases). Trimming removed 5 bases at V and 3 bases at J, with 17 bases between. Looked up from germline, CDR1 is SGHTA and CDR2 is FQGNSA. The CDR3 sequence is 15 residues long. CDR3 sequence: CASSPGWGLLYEQYF. In nucleotides, the CDR3 is TGTGCCAGCAGCCCGGGGTGGGGACTCCTCTACGAGCAGTACTTC.

The chain uses TRBV7-9 and TRBJ2-3; unclear D gene. CDR1 and CDR2 from the germline V gene are SEHNR and FQNEAQ (reference sequence). The length of the CDR3 is 13 residues. V was shortened by 5 bases and J by 0 bases, with 6 bases between the two germline ends. The CDR3 spells CASSETSTDTQYF. DNA for the CDR3: TGTGCCAGCAGCGAAACTAGCACAGATACGCAGTATTTT.

V and J are TRBV10-3 and TRBJ2-7; 9 positions match TRBD1. CDR3 size: 16 residues. Germline CDR1 ENHRY, CDR2 SYGVKD. V shed 0 bases and J 1 base; nucleotides not matched to a gene: 4. In DNA form, the CDR3 reads TGTGCCATCAGTGAGTCAGAGACAGGGGGTTCCTACGAGCAGTACTTC. Protein sequence: CAISESETGGSYEQYF.

This rearrangement joins TRBV5-4 to TRBJ1-5; D might be TRBD1 (5 bases). Germline CDR1 is SGHNT and CDR2 is YYREEE (reference sequence). The V end lost 3 bases, the J end lost 7 bases, and 14 bases lay between the germline ends. The CDR3 spans 14 residues. CDR3 coding DNA: TGTGCCAGCAGCTCGGATGGCAGGGAACAGCCCCAGCATTTT. Protein: CASSSDGREQPQHF.